This T cell receptor (beta chain) emerged from a study of blood T cell repertoires in COVID-19. Study in general: Italy, Spain and the United States were the sources of the convalescent and acute COVID-19 samples.

Original processing notes: Estimated nucleated cell counts came from reference gene primer amplification. The table came from immunoSEQ multiplex PCR; TCRdb's copy has only in-frame clones and leaves some out. V and J calls and clone size are given by that table; D and trimming were obtained from the DNA. Here the sample spans 240,000 or so clones, around 88% being singletons. Sequencing was done on a sample of peripheral blood. The clonotype originates from a man older than 75 with acute or convalescent COVID-19.

CDR3 in amino acids: CASSYSEAIGEQYF. CDR3 coding DNA: TGTGCCAGCAGTTACTCGGAGGCGATAGGCGAGCAGTACTTC. The chain links TRBV6-5 to TRBJ2-7, with D perhaps matching TRBD2 (5 bases). The length of the CDR3 is 14 residues. Trimming removed 0 bases from V and 6 bases from J, with 12 bases in between. Germline assignment: CDR1 MNHEY and CDR2 SVGAGI.